Here is one TCR beta chain with its context. Its antigen remains unidentified. Base-call qualities are not available, and no considerably larger clone is one nucleotide away. This sample's time point label indicates: cells obtained before transplantation from donor or recipient. CD3+CD4+ and CD3+CD8+ populations were FACS-sorted from unstimulated pre-transplant donor and recipient cells taken from spleen or lymph nodes. The germline ends are 16 bases apart after V is trimmed by 6 bases and J by 4 bases. The CDR3 has 14 amino acids, counting the end cysteine and phenylalanine. The CDR3 DNA has 42 bases and is translated from base 1. For CDR1 and CDR2, the germline V gene (reference sequence) lists MNHNY and SVGAGI. The data were taken from a study of graft-versus-host responses after intestinal transplantation (dated by TCRdb to the early 2020s). With regard to the full study: The transplants that recipients got were multivisceral, liver-intestinal, or isolated intestinal. Every recipient was given anti-thymocyte globulin induction, followed by 2 to 4 years of maintenance tacrolimus and steroids. Graft-versus-host and host-versus-graft alloreactive T cell clones were tracked in the graft, circulation and bone marrow after intestinal transplantation using bulk TCR-beta CDR3 sequencing. To identify alloreactive clones, pre-transplant mixed lymphocyte reaction products were sequenced and then compared with unstimulated pre-transplant donor and recipient T cells. The cohort enrolled about 23 intestinal transplant recipients, one of whom was a retransplant, and a few patients without pretransplant specimens were excluded. A peak of at least 4% donor T cells among recipient peripheral blood mononuclear cells was the definition used for donor T cell macrochimerism. Samples from a few later patients were sequenced in-house on an Illumina MiSeq with MiXCR processing rather than by the commercial service. What the research found in general, with its limitations: The conclusions were limited by the relatively low number and heterogeneity of the intestinal transplant patients. GvH clones were detected in recipient bone marrow, and some appeared earlier in ileal mucosa or blood, consistent with an intestinal mucosal origin. Early after transplant, declines in HvG clones were associated with peak levels of circulating GvH clones. High GvH to HvG T cell clonal ratios were observed in the allografts of patients with donor T cell macrochimerism.

Library preparation was by the immunoSEQ multiplex PCR assay. For most patients, genomic DNA was isolated with the Qiagen DNeasy Blood and Tissue Kit and sent frozen to Adaptive Biotechnologies for TCR sequencing. For most patients, high-throughput TCR-beta CDR3 sequencing of genomic DNA was performed by Adaptive Biotechnologies. As for the authors' bioinformatics: Adaptive's ImmunoSEQ software supplied the TCR sequencing data for 15 to 20 patients, while MiXCR and VDJtools were used to process a few other patients. To correct CD4 versus CD8 sorting errors, any sequence found in both subsets at a frequency ratio below 5:1 was removed. CDR3 nucleotide sequences shared by donor and recipient were removed because the origin of these sequences could not be assigned. Alloreactive clones required at least 2-fold expansion over unstimulated cells and minimum CFSE-low frequency of 0.002% (template counts) or 0.001% (read counts). Clones were considered mappable if detected in sequenced pre-transplant spleen, lymph node, or MLR CFSE-low populations of the donor or recipient. Cumulative frequency of alloreactive clones was calculated as a percentage of all sequences weighted by copy number. TCRdb retrieved this table from immuneACCESS and kept in-frame rearrangements only. Not all clones are present; in checked studies, unresolved V genes account for under half, and no reason is known for the remainder. V, J and clone size reflect that table, while D and trimming were determined from the DNA. Here the sample has some 90,000 clones; 85% to 90% occur a single time. Of the sample, around 0.1% falls within the top ten clones.

The source material was unstimulated CD4+ T cells sorted from spleen or lymph node cells, sampled before intestinal transplant. The sequence was obtained from a human donor who received an intestinal transplant. Recombination connected TRBV6-6 to TRBJ2-7; the best D guess is TRBD1, with 5 bases matching. The sequence in DNA is TGTGCCAGCAGAGCACAGGAGTGGATATACGAGCAGTACTTC. This gives the protein CASRAQEWIYEQYF.